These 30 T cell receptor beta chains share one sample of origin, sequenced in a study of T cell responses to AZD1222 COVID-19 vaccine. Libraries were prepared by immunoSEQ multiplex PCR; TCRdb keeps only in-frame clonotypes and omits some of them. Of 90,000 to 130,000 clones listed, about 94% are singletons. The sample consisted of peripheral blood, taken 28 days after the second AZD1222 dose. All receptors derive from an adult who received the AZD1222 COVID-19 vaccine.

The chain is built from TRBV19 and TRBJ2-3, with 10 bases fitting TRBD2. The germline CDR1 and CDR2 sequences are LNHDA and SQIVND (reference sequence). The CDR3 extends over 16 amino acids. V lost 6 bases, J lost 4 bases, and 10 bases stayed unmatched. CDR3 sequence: CASRSGRAAESDTQYF. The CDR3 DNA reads TGTGCCAGTAGGAGCGGGAGGGCCGCCGAGTCAGATACGCAGTATTTT.

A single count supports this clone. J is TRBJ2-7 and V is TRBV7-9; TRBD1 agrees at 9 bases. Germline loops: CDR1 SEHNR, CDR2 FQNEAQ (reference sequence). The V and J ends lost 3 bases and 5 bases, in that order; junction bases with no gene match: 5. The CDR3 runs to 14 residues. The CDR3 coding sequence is TGTGCCAGCAGCTTCGACAGGGGGGTGAACGAGCAGTACTTC. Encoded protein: CASSFDRGVNEQYF.

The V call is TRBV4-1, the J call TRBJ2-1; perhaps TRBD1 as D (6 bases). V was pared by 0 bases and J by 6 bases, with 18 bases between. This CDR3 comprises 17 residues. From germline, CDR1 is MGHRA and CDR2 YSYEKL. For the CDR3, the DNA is TGCGCCAGCAGCCAAGATCCACCGGACAGACTTCCCAATGAGCAGTTCTTC. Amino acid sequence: CASSQDPPDRLPNEQFF.

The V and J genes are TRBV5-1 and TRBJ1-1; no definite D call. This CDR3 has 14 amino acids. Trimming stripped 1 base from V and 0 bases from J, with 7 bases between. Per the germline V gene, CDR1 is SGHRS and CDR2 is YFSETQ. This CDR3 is CASSLWAVNTEAFF. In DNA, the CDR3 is TGCGCCAGCAGCTTGTGGGCAGTGAACACTGAAGCTTTCTTT.

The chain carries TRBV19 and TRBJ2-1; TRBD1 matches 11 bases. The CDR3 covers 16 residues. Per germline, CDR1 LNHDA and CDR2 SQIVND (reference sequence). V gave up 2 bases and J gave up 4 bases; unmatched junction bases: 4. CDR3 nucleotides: TGTGCCAGTAGTATAACAGGGACAGGGGGGTACAATGAGCAGTTCTTC. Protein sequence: CASSITGTGGYNEQFF.

Here the CDR3 reads CASSQEATARVVNSPLHF. CDR3 DNA: TGCGCCAGCAGCCAAGAAGCAACAGCCCGGGTCGTTAATTCACCCCTCCACTTT. V and J are TRBV4-1 and TRBJ1-6; D unclear. CDR3 length: 18 residues. Per germline, CDR1 MGHRA and CDR2 YSYEKL. Trimming removed 0 bases from V and 6 bases from J, with 18 bases in between.

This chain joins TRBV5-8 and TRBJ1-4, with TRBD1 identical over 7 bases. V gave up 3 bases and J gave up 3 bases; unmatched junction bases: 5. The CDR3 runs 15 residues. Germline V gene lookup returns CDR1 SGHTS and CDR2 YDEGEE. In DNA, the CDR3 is TGTGCCAGCAGCTCCTCCGGGACAGCTAATGAAAAACTGTTTTTT. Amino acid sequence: CASSSSGTANEKLFF.

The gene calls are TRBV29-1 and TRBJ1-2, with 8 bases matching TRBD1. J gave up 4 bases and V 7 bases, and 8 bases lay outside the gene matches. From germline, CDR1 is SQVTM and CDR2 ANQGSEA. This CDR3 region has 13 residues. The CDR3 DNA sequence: TGCAGCGCTCCGGGACAGGACGTCTATGGCTACACCTTC. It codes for CSAPGQDVYGYTF.

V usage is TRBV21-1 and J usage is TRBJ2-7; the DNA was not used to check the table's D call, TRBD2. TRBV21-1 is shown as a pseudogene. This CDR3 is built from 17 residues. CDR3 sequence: CASSRGVSGTVSYEQYF. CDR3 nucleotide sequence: TGTGCCAGCAGCAGGGGGGTTTCCGGGACGGTTTCCTACGAGCAGTACTTC.

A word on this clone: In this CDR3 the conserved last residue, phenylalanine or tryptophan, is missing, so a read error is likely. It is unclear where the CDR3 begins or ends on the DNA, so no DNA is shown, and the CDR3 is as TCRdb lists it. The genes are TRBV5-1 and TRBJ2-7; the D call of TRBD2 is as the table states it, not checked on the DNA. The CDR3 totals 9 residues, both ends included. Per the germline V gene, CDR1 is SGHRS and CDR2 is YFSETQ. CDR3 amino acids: CASSLARGS.

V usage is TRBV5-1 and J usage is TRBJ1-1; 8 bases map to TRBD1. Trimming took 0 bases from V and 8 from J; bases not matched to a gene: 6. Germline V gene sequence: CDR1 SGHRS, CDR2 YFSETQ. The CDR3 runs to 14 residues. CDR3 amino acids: CASSLGQGLNEAFF. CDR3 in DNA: TGCGCCAGCAGCTTGGGACAGGGGTTGAACGAAGCTTTCTTT. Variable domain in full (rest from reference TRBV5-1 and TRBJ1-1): KAGVTQTPRYLIKTRGQQVTLSCSPISGHRSVSWYQQTPGQGLQFLFEYFSETQRNKGNFPGRFSGRQFSNSRSEMNVSTLELGDSALYLCASSLGQGLNEAFFGQGTRLTVV.

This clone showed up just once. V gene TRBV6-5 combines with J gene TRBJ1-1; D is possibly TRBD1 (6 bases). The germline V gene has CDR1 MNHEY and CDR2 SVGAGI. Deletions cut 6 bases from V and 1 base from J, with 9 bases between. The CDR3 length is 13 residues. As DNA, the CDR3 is TGTGCCAGCAGGAAGGGGGGGAACACTGAAGCTTTCTTT. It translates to CASRKGGNTEAFF.

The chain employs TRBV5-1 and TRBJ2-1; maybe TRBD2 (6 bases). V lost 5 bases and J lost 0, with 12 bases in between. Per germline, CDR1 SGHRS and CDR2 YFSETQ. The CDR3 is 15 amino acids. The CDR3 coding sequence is TGCGCCAGCAGGTTAGCGGTAAGCTCCTACAATGAGCAGTTCTTC. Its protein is CASRLAVSSYNEQFF.

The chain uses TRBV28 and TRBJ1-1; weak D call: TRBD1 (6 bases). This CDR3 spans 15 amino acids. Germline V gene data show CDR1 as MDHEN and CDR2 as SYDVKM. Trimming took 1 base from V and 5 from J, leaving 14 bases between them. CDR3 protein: CASSLSAGGATEAFF. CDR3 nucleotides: TGTGCCAGCAGTTTATCTGCCGGGGGCGCGACTGAAGCTTTCTTT.

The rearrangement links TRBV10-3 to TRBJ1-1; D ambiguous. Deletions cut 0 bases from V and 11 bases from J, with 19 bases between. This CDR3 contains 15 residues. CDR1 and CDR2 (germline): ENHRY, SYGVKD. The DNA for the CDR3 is TGTGCCATCAGTGAGTCGAATAGATTGATCGGCGGGGCTTTCTTT. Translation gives CAISESNRLIGGAFF.

CDR3 bases: TGTGCCACTCAAGACAGGGCGGATGAAAAACTGTTTTTT. It encodes CATQDRADEKLFF. The chain joins TRBV19 to TRBJ1-4; 7 bases fit TRBD1. Germline trimming cut 10 bases from V and 6 bases from J; bases unmatched to any gene: 8. The CDR3 loop spans 13 amino acids. Germline CDR1 reads LNHDA; CDR2 reads SQIVND (reference sequence).

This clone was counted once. CDR3 loop: CASTVSGDHSYEQYF. DNA of the CDR3: TGTGCCAGCACCGTCTCTGGCGACCACTCCTACGAGCAGTACTTC. This chain joins TRBV7-2 and TRBJ2-7, with D hard to call. V lost 7 bases and J 0 bases, leaving 16 bases between the germline ends. This CDR3 region has 15 residues. Germline loops: CDR1 SGHTA, CDR2 FQGNSA.

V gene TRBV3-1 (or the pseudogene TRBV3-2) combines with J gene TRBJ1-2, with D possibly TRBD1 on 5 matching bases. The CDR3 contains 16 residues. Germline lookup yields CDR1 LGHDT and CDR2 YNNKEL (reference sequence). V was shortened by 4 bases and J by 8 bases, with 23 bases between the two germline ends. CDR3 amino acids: CASSLTLSTGLGGYTF. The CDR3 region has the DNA TGTGCCAGCAGCCTAACGTTATCAACAGGCCTAGGGGGCTACACCTTC.

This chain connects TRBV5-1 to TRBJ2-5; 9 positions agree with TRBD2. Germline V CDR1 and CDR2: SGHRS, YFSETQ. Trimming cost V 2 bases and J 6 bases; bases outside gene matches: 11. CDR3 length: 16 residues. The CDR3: CASSFGSGGGSKTQYF. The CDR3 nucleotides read TGCGCCAGCAGCTTCGGTAGCGGGGGAGGTAGCAAGACCCAGTACTTC.

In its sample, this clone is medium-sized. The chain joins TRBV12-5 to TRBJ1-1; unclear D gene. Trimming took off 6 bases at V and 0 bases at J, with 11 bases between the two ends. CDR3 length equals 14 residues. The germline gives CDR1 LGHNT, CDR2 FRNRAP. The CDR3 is CASGPGVMNTEAFF. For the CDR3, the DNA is TGTGCTAGTGGCCCCGGAGTGATGAACACTGAAGCTTTCTTT.

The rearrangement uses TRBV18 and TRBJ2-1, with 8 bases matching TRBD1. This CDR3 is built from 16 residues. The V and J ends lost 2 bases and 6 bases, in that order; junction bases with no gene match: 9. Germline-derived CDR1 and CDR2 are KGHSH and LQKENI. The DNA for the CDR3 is TGTGCCAGCTCACCATTCGGGCAGGGGGCTTCCAATGAGCAGTTCTTC. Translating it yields CASSPFGQGASNEQFF.

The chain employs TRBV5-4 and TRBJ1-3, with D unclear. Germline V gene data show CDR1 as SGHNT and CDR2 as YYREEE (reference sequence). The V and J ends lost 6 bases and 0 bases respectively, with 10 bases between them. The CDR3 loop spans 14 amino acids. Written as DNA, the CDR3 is TGTGCCAGCAAATTGCAGGTCTCTGGAAACACCATATATTTT. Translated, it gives CASKLQVSGNTIYF.

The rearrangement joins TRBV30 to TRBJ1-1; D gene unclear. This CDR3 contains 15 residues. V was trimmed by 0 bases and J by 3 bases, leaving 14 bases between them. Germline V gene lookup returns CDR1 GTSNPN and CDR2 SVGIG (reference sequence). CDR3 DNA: TGTGCCTGGAGTGTACAAGGGATGATAGACACTGAAGCTTTCTTT. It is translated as CAWSVQGMIDTEAFF.

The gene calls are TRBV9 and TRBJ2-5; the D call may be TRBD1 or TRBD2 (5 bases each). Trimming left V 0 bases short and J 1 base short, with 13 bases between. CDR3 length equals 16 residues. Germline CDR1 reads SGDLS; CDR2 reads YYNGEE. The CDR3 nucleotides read TGTGCCAGCAGCGTAGCAGGGACGCCCCTCCAAGAGACCCAGTACTTC. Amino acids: CASSVAGTPLQETQYF.

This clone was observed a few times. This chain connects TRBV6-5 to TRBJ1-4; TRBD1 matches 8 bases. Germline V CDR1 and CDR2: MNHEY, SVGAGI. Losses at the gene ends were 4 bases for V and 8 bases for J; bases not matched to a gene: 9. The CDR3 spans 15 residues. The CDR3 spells CASSSPGQGEEKLFF. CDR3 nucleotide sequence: TGTGCCAGCAGTTCTCCTGGACAGGGTGAGGAAAAACTGTTTTTT.

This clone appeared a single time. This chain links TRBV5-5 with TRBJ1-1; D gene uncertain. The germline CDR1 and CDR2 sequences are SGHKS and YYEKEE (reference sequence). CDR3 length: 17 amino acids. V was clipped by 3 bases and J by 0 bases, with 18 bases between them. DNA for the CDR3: TGTGCCAGCAGCTCAGCGTCTATCCGAATCTTGAACACTGAAGCTTTCTTT. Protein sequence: CASSSASIRILNTEAFF.

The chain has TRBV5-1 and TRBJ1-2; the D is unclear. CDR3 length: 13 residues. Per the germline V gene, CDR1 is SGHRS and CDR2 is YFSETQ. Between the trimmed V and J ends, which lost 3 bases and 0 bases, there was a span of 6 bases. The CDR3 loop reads CASSSQTNYGYTF. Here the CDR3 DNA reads TGCGCCAGCAGCTCCCAGACTAACTATGGCTACACCTTC.

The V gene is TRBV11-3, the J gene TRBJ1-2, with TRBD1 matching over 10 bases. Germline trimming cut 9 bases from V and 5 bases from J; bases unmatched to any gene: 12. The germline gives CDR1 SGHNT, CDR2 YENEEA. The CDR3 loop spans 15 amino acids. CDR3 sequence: CASGTGDLSFYGYTF. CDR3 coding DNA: TGTGCCAGTGGGACAGGGGACCTTTCTTTTTATGGCTACACCTTC.

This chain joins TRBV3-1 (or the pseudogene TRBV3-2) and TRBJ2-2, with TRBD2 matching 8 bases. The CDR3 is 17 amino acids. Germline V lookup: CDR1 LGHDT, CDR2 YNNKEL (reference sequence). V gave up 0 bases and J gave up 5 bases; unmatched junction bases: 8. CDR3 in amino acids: CASSQERTSGRTGELFF. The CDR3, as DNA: TGTGCCAGCAGCCAAGAACGTACTAGCGGTAGGACCGGGGAGCTGTTTTTT.

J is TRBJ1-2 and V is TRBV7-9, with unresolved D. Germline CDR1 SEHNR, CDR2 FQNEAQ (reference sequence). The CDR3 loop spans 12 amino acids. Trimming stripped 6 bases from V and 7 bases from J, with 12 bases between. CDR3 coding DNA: TGTGCCAGCAGTCCGGGCGGTAGTGGCTACACCTTC. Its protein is CASSPGGSGYTF. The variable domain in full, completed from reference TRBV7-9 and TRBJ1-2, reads DTGVSQNPRHKITKRGQNVTFRCDPISEHNRLYWYRQTLGQGPEFLTYFQNEAQLEKSRLLSDRFSAERPKGSFSTLEIQRTEQGDSAMYLCASSPGGSGYTFGSGTRLTVV.